One and the same sample provided the 26 T cell receptor beta chains below, sequenced in a study of shared clonotypes between healthy human individuals. Here immunoSEQ multiplex PCR was the method, and the copy in TCRdb shows in-frame clones only, minus some. This sample yields about 2.4 million clones, of which 90% to 95% are seen a single time; roughly 0.15% belongs to the top ten. The sequencing sample was made of naive CD4+ T cells sorted from blood. Subset given: CD45RA+ positively selected. The receptors derive from a man in his late teens or twenties in good health.

This chain connects TRBV19 to TRBJ1-5; unclear D gene. The CDR3 runs 15 residues. With 1 base removed from V and 4 bases from J, the gap between germline ends came to 11 bases. CDR1 is LNHDA and CDR2 is SQIVND in the germline V gene (reference sequence). CDR3 DNA sequence: TGTGCCAGTAGTATAGGAGAAGGGCTTAATCAGCCCCAGCATTTT. It specifies CASSIGEGLNQPQHF.

The V gene is TRBV2, the J gene TRBJ2-2, with 11 bases aligning to TRBD1. Per germline, CDR1 SNHLY and CDR2 FYNNEI. The ends lost 6 bases at V and 5 bases at J; junction bases unmatched: 5. The CDR3 length is 15 residues. CDR3 amino acids: CASRDRDRGTGELFF. The DNA of the CDR3 is TGTGCCAGCAGAGACCGGGACAGGGGGACCGGGGAGCTGTTTTTT.

The chain combines TRBV6-4 with TRBJ2-2, with 8 bases fitting TRBD2. There are 15 residues in the CDR3. Germline assignment: CDR1 MRHNA and CDR2 SNTAGT. V was clipped by 5 bases and J by 6 bases; unmatched bases: 8. Here the CDR3 DNA reads TGTGCCAGCAGTACCTCTGCGGGAGGCCCCGGGGAGCTGTTTTTT. This translates into CASSTSAGGPGELFF.

The chain is built from TRBV6-5 and TRBJ1-1, with D perhaps TRBD1 (5 bases). The V and J ends lost 7 bases and 4 bases respectively, with 19 bases between them. Germline values: CDR1 MNHEY, CDR2 SVGAGI. The CDR3 runs to 15 residues. CDR3: CASTRTRLRSTEAFF. CDR3 bases: TGTGCCAGCACCCGGACACGTCTGAGGAGCACTGAAGCTTTCTTT.

This rearrangement joins TRBV7-2 to TRBJ2-2, with TRBD2 identical over 13 bases. CDR1 and CDR2 (germline): SGHTA, FQGNSA. The CDR3 has 17 amino acids. V trimming: 2 bases; J trimming: 5 bases; junction bases outside the gene matches: 5. CDR3 sequence: CASSLRTSGSYTGELFF. For the CDR3, the DNA is TGTGCCAGCAGCTTACGGACTAGCGGGAGTTATACCGGGGAGCTGTTTTTT.

The rearrangement joins TRBV6-6 to TRBJ2-5, with D tentatively TRBD2 (6 bases). The CDR3 sequence is 15 residues long. Between the trimmed V and J ends, which lost 4 bases and 7 bases, there was a span of 19 bases. Germline-derived CDR1 and CDR2 are MNHNY and SVGAGI (reference sequence). CDR3 coding DNA: TGTGCCAGCAGTTTTATTGACAGTAGCGGTGGGACCCAGTACTTC. Encoded protein: CASSFIDSSGGTQYF.

This clone showed up just once. This chain uses TRBV7-3 with TRBJ2-3, with 7 bases identical to TRBD1. CDR1 is SGHTA, CDR2 FQGTGA, per germline. This CDR3 contains 15 residues. V trimming: 5 bases; J trimming: 1 base; junction bases outside the gene matches: 6. CDR3 residues: CASSLQGLGTDTQYF. In DNA form, the CDR3 reads TGTGCCAGCAGCCTACAGGGGCTGGGCACAGATACGCAGTATTTT.

The V call is TRBV18, the J call TRBJ1-6, with TRBD1 matching over 7 bases. Looked up from germline, CDR1 is KGHSH and CDR2 is LQKENI. Trimming took 3 bases from V and 9 from J; bases not matched to a gene: 8. The CDR3 is 15 amino acids. The chain's CDR3 is CASSPLETGVSPLHF. For the CDR3, the DNA is TGTGCCAGCTCACCCCTAGAAACAGGGGTTTCACCCCTCCACTTT.

J is TRBJ2-5 and V is TRBV2; 13 bases fit TRBD2. Germline CDR1 SNHLY, CDR2 FYNNEI. The CDR3 extends over 15 amino acids. The ends lost 6 bases at V and 2 bases at J; junction bases unmatched: 3. The CDR3 region is CASRGLAGPQETQYF. The CDR3 DNA is TGTGCCAGCAGGGGACTAGCGGGACCACAAGAGACCCAGTACTTC.

The chain carries TRBV5-1 and TRBJ1-4, with TRBD1 as a possible D gene (5 bases). CDR3 length: 14 residues. The germline V gene encodes CDR1 SGHRS and CDR2 YFSETQ. Deletions cut 3 bases from V and 5 bases from J, with 11 bases between. CDR3 in DNA: TGCGCCAGCAGCTATGGGGGGTCCAATGAAAAACTGTTTTTT. Translation gives CASSYGGSNEKLFF.

This clone was detected only once. The identical CDR3 is also encoded by other nucleotide sequences in the sample. This rearrangement joins TRBV5-4 to TRBJ2-6; D is perhaps TRBD2 (5 bases). CDR3 length equals 15 residues. Per the germline V gene, CDR1 is SGHNT and CDR2 is YYREEE (reference sequence). Trimming left V 2 bases short and J 2 bases short, with 8 bases between. CDR3 region: CASSLTGTGANVLTF. DNA for the CDR3: TGTGCCAGCAGCTTAACGGGGACTGGGGCCAACGTCCTGACTTTC.

Here the CDR3 reads CASSLGVRYFF. CDR3 in DNA: TGTGCCAGCAGCTTAGGCGTAAGGTATTTCTTT. The chain recombines TRBV7-2 with TRBJ1-1; D not resolved. V lost 1 base, J lost 13 bases, and 10 bases lay in between. The CDR3 has 11 residues. CDR1 is SGHTA, CDR2 FQGNSA, per germline.

Turning to this clone: Within the sample, other DNA sequences also encode this same CDR3. This chain connects TRBV7-3 to TRBJ2-3; D remains unclear. CDR3 size: 14 residues. Trimming pared 2 bases from V and 2 bases from J, leaving 8 bases between. Germline V gene lookup returns CDR1 SGHTA and CDR2 FQGTGA. The CDR3 sequence: CASSLGRNTDTQYF. The CDR3 nucleotides read TGTGCCAGCAGCTTAGGCAGAAACACAGATACGCAGTATTTT.

The rearrangement uses TRBV11-3 and TRBJ2-1; 14 bases line up with TRBD2. The V segment lost 5 bases and the J segment 7 bases; nucleotides outside the gene matches: 4. The CDR3 contains 15 residues. Germline CDR1 reads SGHNT; CDR2 reads YENEEA. CDR3 coding DNA: TGTGCCAGCAGCGGACTAGCGGGAGGTCTGAATGAGCAGTTCTTC. This encodes CASSGLAGGLNEQFF.

The genes are TRBV19 and TRBJ1-6, with D tentatively TRBD1 (6 bases). This CDR3 contains 14 residues. Germline V gene sequence: CDR1 LNHDA, CDR2 SQIVND (reference sequence). Trimming left V 6 bases short and J 5 bases short, with 11 bases between. In nucleotides, the CDR3 is TGTGCCAGTAGCCCGGGACAACATAATTCACCCCTCCACTTT. Translation gives CASSPGQHNSPLHF.

V usage is TRBV19 and J usage is TRBJ2-5; D not certain. CDR3 length equals 14 residues. Germline CDR1 is LNHDA and CDR2 is SQIVND (reference sequence). The germline V and J ends were trimmed by 3 bases and 5 bases, with 13 bases remaining between them. CDR3 nucleotides: TGTGCCAGTAGTATCCGGGCCGCGAGGGAGACCCAGTACTTC. Protein product: CASSIRAARETQYF.

On this clone: Other DNA sequences of this sample code for an identical CDR3. J is TRBJ2-2 and V is TRBV18; TRBD1 agrees at 7 bases. Germline CDR1 is KGHSH and CDR2 is LQKENI. Trimming at V came to 6 bases and at J to 6 bases, leaving 7 bases not matched to a gene. This CDR3 contains 14 residues. The CDR3 protein is CASSPRGLAGELFF. CDR3 coding DNA: TGTGCCAGCTCGCCTAGGGGGCTGGCCGGGGAGCTGTTTTTT.

The chain carries TRBV27 and TRBJ1-1, with a tentative D call TRBD1 (5 bases). CDR3 length equals 16 residues. Germline V gives CDR1 MNHEY, CDR2 SMNVEV (reference sequence). The ends were cut back, 6 bases at V and 1 base at J, with 18 bases in the middle. The CDR3 loop is CASSRRGEVGNTEAFF. The CDR3 nucleotides read TGTGCCAGCAGCCGAAGAGGGGAGGTGGGGAACACTGAAGCTTTCTTT.

Only one count was recorded for this clone. V gene TRBV6-1 combines with J gene TRBJ1-6; the D is unclear. The V gene lost 1 base and the J gene lost 7 bases, with 11 bases spanning the gap. The V gene's germline CDR1 is MNHNS and CDR2 SASEGT. The length of the CDR3 is 15 residues. CDR3 residues: CASSEGASGNSPLHF. The CDR3 region has the DNA TGTGCCAGCAGTGAAGGGGCTTCGGGGAATTCACCCCTCCACTTT.

This chain connects TRBV6-5 to TRBJ1-4, with 7 bases matching TRBD1. The CDR3 loop spans 15 amino acids. CDR1 is MNHEY and CDR2 is SVGAGI in the germline V gene. Unmatched junction bases numbered 7, after V lost 6 bases and J lost 3 bases. The CDR3 DNA reads TGTGCCAGCAGCAGACAGGGCCTCGCTAATGAAAAACTGTTTTTT. Translated: CASSRQGLANEKLFF.

The chain carries TRBV19 and TRBJ2-1; TRBD2 matches 10 bases. This CDR3 spans 15 amino acids. Trimming took 3 bases from V and 8 from J; bases not matched to a gene: 7. Germline V lookup: CDR1 LNHDA, CDR2 SQIVND (reference sequence). The DNA for the CDR3 is TGTGCCAGTAGTATTTACCCTAGCGGGAGCTATGAGCAGTTCTTC. Amino acids: CASSIYPSGSYEQFF. Full variable domain (missing parts from reference TRBV19 and TRBJ2-1): DGGITQSPKYLFRKEGQNVTLSCEQNLNHDAMYWYRQDPGQGLRLIYYSQIVNDFQKGDIAEGYSVSREKKESFPLTVTSAQKNPTAFYLCASSIYPSGSYEQFFGPGTRLTVL.

The chain combines TRBV16 with TRBJ2-6; TRBD1 aligns across 8 bases. Germline CDR1 KGHSY, CDR2 FQNENV. This CDR3 is built from 20 residues. The trim removed 0 bases at V and 0 bases at J, leaving 10 bases unmatched. CDR3 sequence (DNA): TGTGCCAGCAGCCAATCAAGAACAGGGGGGTTTACCTCTGGGGCCAACGTCCTGACTTTC. This gives the protein CASSQSRTGGFTSGANVLTF.

The V and J genes are TRBV15 and TRBJ2-1, with D possibly matching TRBD2 (5 bases). With 0 bases removed from V and 9 bases from J, the gap between germline ends came to 9 bases. Germline V CDR1 and CDR2: LNHNV, YYDKDF (reference sequence). The CDR3 is made up of 13 amino acids. The CDR3 sequence: CATSRERVSEQFF. For the CDR3, the DNA is TGTGCCACCAGCAGAGAGAGGGTCAGTGAGCAGTTCTTC. Based on the CDR3 plus reference TRBV15 and TRBJ2-1, the full variable domain is DAMVIQNPRYQVTQFGKPVTLSCSQTLNHNVMYWYQQKSSQAPKLLFHYYDKDFNNEADTPDNFQSRRPNTSFCFLDIRSPGLGDTAMYLCATSRERVSEQFFGPGTRLTVL.

The chain links TRBV11-2 to TRBJ2-7; 9 positions match TRBD1. With 6 bases clipped from V and 5 bases from J, the junction kept 8 bases outside the gene matches. The germline V gene has CDR1 SGHAT and CDR2 FQNNGV. The CDR3 is 14 residues long. In DNA, the CDR3 is TGTGCCAGCAGGATCGGGACAGGGTCCAACGAGCAGTACTTC. It is translated as CASRIGTGSNEQYF.

On this clone: The sample holds other DNA sequences that translate to the same CDR3. The chain recombines TRBV11-2 with TRBJ2-3; no definite D call. The ends were cut back, 0 bases at V and 2 bases at J, with 6 bases in the middle. The germline V gene has CDR1 SGHAT and CDR2 FQNNGV. The CDR3 spans 14 residues. CDR3 sequence (DNA): TGTGCCAGCAGCTTAGATCGGCTCACAGATACGCAGTATTTT. Translated: CASSLDRLTDTQYF.

The V and J genes are TRBV27 and TRBJ2-7, with a weak D call TRBD1 (6 bases). Germline V CDR1 and CDR2: MNHEY, SMNVEV (reference sequence). V lost 2 bases and J lost 4, with 15 bases in between. This CDR3 region has 15 residues. The CDR3 loop is CASSLKAGVMYEQYF. The CDR3 DNA is TGTGCCAGCAGTTTAAAGGCAGGGGTGATGTACGAGCAGTACTTC.